The 21 T cell receptor beta chains given below trace back to one sample, sequenced in a study of cytomegalovirus exposure and HLA in healthy donors. PCR primers comprised 60 Vbeta and 13 Jbeta primers. Assay used: immunoSEQ multiplex PCR; TCRdb lists only in-frame clones, some missing. The sample has fewer than 100,000 clones, roughly 79% seen once; the top ten hold approximately 2%. The specimen sequenced was PBMCs. The receptors come from a man in his forties in good health and CMV-seronegative.

The sample holds a few counts of this clone. This sequence joins TRBV9 and TRBJ1-1, with D unclear. V shed 0 bases and J shed 0 bases, with 3 bases lying between them. Germline CDR1 SGDLS, CDR2 YYNGEE. The CDR3 is made up of 13 amino acids. The chain's CDR3 is CASSVAMNTEAFF. In DNA form, the CDR3 reads TGTGCCAGCAGCGTAGCTATGAACACTGAAGCTTTCTTT.

V gene TRBV19 combines with J gene TRBJ1-2; tentatively, D is TRBD1 (5 bases). The V end lost 0 bases, the J end lost 3 bases, and 26 bases lay between the germline ends. CDR1 is LNHDA and CDR2 is SQIVND in the germline V gene (reference sequence). This CDR3 is 20 amino acids long. The CDR3 nucleotides are TGTGCCAGTAGTATAGATGGGGTTTCGGCAGGGCAGGGATTAGACTATGGCTACACCTTC. The encoded protein is CASSIDGVSAGQGLDYGYTF.

This sequence joins TRBV6-5 and TRBJ2-1; TRBD1 aligns across 11 bases. Germline CDR1 reads MNHEY; CDR2 reads SVGAGI. V was clipped by 6 bases and J by 9 bases; unmatched bases: 10. This CDR3 spans 15 amino acids. The CDR3 region is CASRPRDRGKSEQFF. In nucleotides, the CDR3 is TGTGCCAGCAGACCCCGGGACAGGGGGAAAAGTGAGCAGTTCTTC.

For the CDR3, the DNA is TGTGCCAGCGGGCTACAGGGTCAGGCTAATGAAAAACTGTTTTTT. It is translated as CASGLQGQANEKLFF. The chain joins TRBV27 to TRBJ1-4; possibly TRBD1 for D (6 bases). The CDR3 extends over 15 amino acids. Trimming left V 8 bases short and J 3 bases short, with 16 bases between. Germline CDR1 and CDR2: MNHEY and SMNVEV (reference sequence).

This rearrangement joins TRBV4-1 to TRBJ2-7, with TRBD2 identical over 8 bases. The CDR3 is 16 residues long. Trimming at V came to 0 bases and at J to 0 bases, leaving 4 bases not matched to a gene. Per germline, CDR1 MGHRA and CDR2 YSYEKL. The CDR3 sequence: CASSQEGSGASYEQYF. CDR3 nucleotides: TGCGCCAGCAGCCAAGAGGGTAGCGGGGCCTCCTACGAGCAGTACTTC.

This clone was recorded a few times. V usage is TRBV29-1 and J usage is TRBJ1-1; D perhaps matches TRBD1 (6 bases). The CDR3 runs 13 residues. Germline V CDR1 and CDR2: SQVTM, ANQGSEA. The ends were cut back, 7 bases at V and 1 base at J, with 13 bases in the middle. CDR3 DNA sequence: TGCAGCGCTAACAGGGCAGGGAACACTGAAGCTTTCTTT. This codes for CSANRAGNTEAFF. The full variable domain, in which reference TRBV29-1 and TRBJ1-1 provide the parts outside the CDR3, is SAVISQKPSRDICQRGTSLTIQCQVDSQVTMMFWYRQQPGQSLTLIATANQGSEATYESGFVIDKFPISRPNLTFSTLTVSNMSPEDSSIYLCSANRAGNTEAFFGQGTRLTVV.

The chain links TRBV7-2 to TRBJ1-3; TRBD1 is a possible D gene (5 bases). The CDR3 is 15 amino acids. V was shortened by 4 bases and J by 2 bases, with 12 bases between the two germline ends. Looked up from germline, CDR1 is SGHTA and CDR2 is FQGNSA. Here the CDR3 DNA reads TGTGCCAGCAGCTCCCGCCTGGGGCCTGGAAACACCATATATTTT. It translates to CASSSRLGPGNTIYF.

This chain joins TRBV7-9 and TRBJ1-3, with a weak D call TRBD1 (6 bases). V dropped 4 bases and J dropped 0 bases, with 13 bases sitting between them. This CDR3 region has 16 residues. Per germline, CDR1 SEHNR and CDR2 FQNEAQ (reference sequence). The CDR3 spells CASSSGQPRSGNTIYF. The CDR3 nucleotides are TGTGCCAGCAGCTCCGGACAGCCTCGCTCTGGAAACACCATATATTTT.

This rearrangement joins TRBV7-9 to TRBJ2-1; a weak D match, TRBD1 (6 bases). There are 16 residues in the CDR3. The germline gives CDR1 SEHNR, CDR2 FQNEAQ (reference sequence). Between the trimmed V and J ends, which lost 1 base and 6 bases, there was a span of 16 bases. CDR3: CASSLVAGDQSNEQFF. For the CDR3, the DNA is TGTGCCAGCAGCTTAGTTGCAGGGGATCAGTCCAATGAGCAGTTCTTC.

The chain couples TRBV27 to TRBJ1-2; TRBD1 agrees at 8 bases. With V trimmed by 3 bases and J by 6 bases, 12 bases remained unmatched. Germline CDR1 and CDR2: MNHEY and SMNVEV (reference sequence). The CDR3 sequence is 16 residues long. The CDR3 reads CASSLVQGATRDGYTF. The DNA for the CDR3 is TGTGCCAGCAGTTTGGTCCAGGGGGCGACCCGCGATGGCTACACCTTC.

The rearrangement links TRBV14 to TRBJ2-7; 9 bases are shared with TRBD2. The CDR3 spans 15 residues. CDR1 and CDR2 (germline): SGHDN, FVKESK. V shed 4 bases and J 2 bases; nucleotides not matched to a gene: 6. The CDR3 reads CASSRTSGYTYEQYF. The CDR3 DNA reads as TGTGCCAGCAGCCGAACTAGCGGGTACACCTACGAGCAGTACTTC.

The chain links TRBV5-6 to TRBJ1-1, with no clear D. V was trimmed by 5 bases and J by 0 bases, leaving 14 bases between them. Germline CDR1 and CDR2: SGHDT and YYEEEE. This CDR3 comprises 15 residues. For the CDR3, the DNA is TGTGCCAGCAGTCGTCCGGGTCAACTGAACACTGAAGCTTTCTTT. It yields the protein CASSRPGQLNTEAFF.

V and J are TRBV21-1 and TRBJ1-2; the DNA was not used to check the table's D call, TRBD1. TRBV21-1 is described as a pseudogene. The CDR3 covers 16 residues. DNA of the CDR3: TGTGCCAGCATTCCCCAGACAGCTTCCCGGTGCTATGGCTACACCTTC. It is translated as CASIPQTASRCYGYTF.

This chain uses TRBV6-5 with TRBJ2-7; D is uncertain. CDR1 MNHEY and CDR2 SVGAGI come from the germline V gene. The CDR3 is 14 residues long. Trimming left V 4 bases short and J 2 bases short, with 12 bases between. The chain's CDR3 is CASSSTTLAYEQYF. The CDR3 DNA reads TGTGCCAGCAGTTCTACCACCCTGGCCTACGAGCAGTACTTC.

The chain employs TRBV28 and TRBJ2-3; 14 positions agree with TRBD2. Trimming took 4 bases from V and 0 from J; bases not matched to a gene: 6. This CDR3 spans 18 amino acids. CDR1 and CDR2 from the germline V gene are MDHEN and SYDVKM. The CDR3 reads CASSSGTSGSWSTDTQYF. The DNA for the CDR3 is TGTGCCAGCAGTTCCGGGACTAGCGGGAGCTGGAGCACAGATACGCAGTATTTT. Drawing the rest from reference TRBV28 and TRBJ2-3, the complete variable domain is DVKVTQSSRYLVKRTGEKVFLECVQDMDHENMFWYRQDPGLGLRLIYFSYDVKMKEKGDIPEGYSVSREKKERFSLILESASTNQTSMYLCASSSGTSGSWSTDTQYFGPGTRLTVL.

The chain is built from TRBV29-1 and TRBJ2-1, with 13 bases that match TRBD2. This CDR3 is built from 17 residues. Trimming removed 4 bases from V and 1 base from J; junction bases left unmatched: 7. The V gene's germline CDR1 is SQVTM and CDR2 ANQGSEA. The CDR3 loop reads CSVGGTSGVGSYNEQFF. The CDR3 DNA reads as TGCAGCGTTGGTGGGACTAGCGGGGTTGGGTCCTACAATGAGCAGTTCTTC.

This chain connects TRBV5-1 to TRBJ1-1; 7 bases are a match to TRBD1. Per the germline V gene, CDR1 is SGHRS and CDR2 is YFSETQ. The CDR3 length is 13 residues. V lost 3 bases and J lost 2; bases outside the gene matches: 1. In DNA form, the CDR3 reads TGCGCCAGCAGCTGGGACAGAAACACTGAAGCTTTCTTT. Translating it yields CASSWDRNTEAFF.

The chain employs TRBV7-2 and TRBJ2-7; 9 bases are shared with TRBD1. The V gene end was trimmed by 5 bases and the J gene end by 6 bases; junction bases not matched to a gene: 14. CDR3 length: 16 residues. The germline V gene encodes CDR1 SGHTA and CDR2 FQGNSA. As DNA, the CDR3 is TGTGCCAGCAGCCCCCGAACCGGGACAGGGCCCTTCGAGCAGTACTTC. The encoded protein is CASSPRTGTGPFEQYF.

The chain has TRBV27 and TRBJ2-7; 11 bases align to TRBD1. Germline values: CDR1 MNHEY, CDR2 SMNVEV (reference sequence). The CDR3 spans 15 residues. With 5 bases clipped from V and 4 bases from J, the junction kept 7 bases outside the gene matches. Written as DNA, the CDR3 is TGTGCCAGCAGTGTCTCCGGGACAGGGGGATACGAGCAGTACTTC. The encoded protein is CASSVSGTGGYEQYF.

The chain uses TRBV29-1 and TRBJ2-3; D is unresolved. The V end lost 7 bases, the J end lost 1 base, and 12 bases lay between the germline ends. The CDR3 runs to 13 residues. Germline assignment: CDR1 SQVTM and CDR2 ANQGSEA. CDR3 nucleotide sequence: TGCAGCGCCGCCCCGGGTGGCACAGATACGCAGTATTTT. Amino acid sequence: CSAAPGGTDTQYF.

V gene TRBV2 combines with J gene TRBJ1-4, with TRBD1 as a possible D gene (5 bases). The CDR3 has 15 amino acids. Germline loops: CDR1 SNHLY, CDR2 FYNNEI. The V end lost 6 bases, the J end lost 4 bases, and 15 bases lay between the germline ends. The CDR3 DNA sequence: TGTGCCAGCAGATCCCGGGGCGGGGATAATGAAAAACTGTTTTTT. It translates to CASRSRGGDNEKLFF.